One and the same sample provided the 7 T cell receptor beta chains below, sequenced in a study of post-analysis software for immune sequencing data. Prepared libraries of TCR beta cDNA carried unique molecular identifiers. Each CDR3 protein gets one entry after TCRdb re-called the PCR reads with MiXCR. The sample contains 450,000 or so distinct CDR3 sequences, approximately 46% of which appear only once. No antigen has been assigned to these receptors. Study-level results: About five TRBV segments, including TRBV5-6, TRBV5-1 and TRBV20-1, were more frequent in patients than controls.

Sequenced sample: blood. The receptors originated from a girl aged 5-17 years with multiple sclerosis.

The chain employs TRBV10-3 and TRBJ2-7; 9 positions agree with TRBD1. Unmatched junction bases numbered 7, after V lost 3 bases and J lost 1 base. Looked up from germline, CDR1 is ENHRY and CDR2 is SYGVKD. This CDR3 region has 16 residues. The CDR3 nucleotides read TGTGCCATCAGTGAATGTGGGACAGGGTGGTCCTACGAGCAGTACTTC. It encodes CAISECGTGWSYEQYF.

V usage is TRBV5-6 and J usage is TRBJ1-2; 8 positions match TRBD1. Germline V gene sequence: CDR1 SGHDT, CDR2 YYEEEE. The CDR3 is 15 residues long. Trimming at V came to 2 bases and at J to 8 bases, leaving 11 bases not matched to a gene. The DNA of the CDR3 is TGTGCCAGCAGCTTCCGACCGCGGACAGGGCGGGGCTACACCTTC. Amino acid sequence: CASSFRPRTGRGYTF.

In this sample, this clonotype turned up a few times. The chain couples TRBV6-5 to TRBJ2-5; 9 bases align to TRBD1. There are 15 residues in the CDR3. Trimming took 6 bases from V and 4 from J; bases not matched to a gene: 9. In germline, CDR1 is MNHEY, CDR2 SVGAGI. The CDR3 bases are TGTGCCAGCAGCCCCGGGACAGGGTCCCGAGAGACCCAGTACTTC. This translates into CASSPGTGSRETQYF.

In its sample, this clonotype was seen a few times. The chain employs TRBV20-1 and TRBJ2-5, with D hard to call. The CDR3 loop spans 13 amino acids. CDR1 is DFQATT and CDR2 is SNEGSKA in the germline V gene (reference sequence). V lost 1 base and J lost 5, with 11 bases in between. The CDR3 coding sequence is TGCAGTGCTAGAGGCATCCCTTGGGAGACCCAGTACTTC. Protein: CSARGIPWETQYF.

This clonotype has a handful of counts. This chain joins TRBV5-1 and TRBJ2-7; D possibly corresponds to TRBD2 (5 bases). Germline CDR1 SGHRS, CDR2 YFSETQ. V lost 1 base and J lost 3, with 20 bases in between. The CDR3 contains 17 residues. The chain's CDR3 is CASSLHKQTGNNYEQYF. Written as DNA, the CDR3 is TGCGCCAGCAGCTTGCATAAACAAACGGGGAATAACTACGAGCAGTACTTC.

This clonotype occurred a few times. This sequence joins TRBV5-1 and TRBJ1-2; 9 bases agree with TRBD1. With 3 bases clipped from V and 6 bases from J, the junction kept 6 bases outside the gene matches. This CDR3 region has 14 residues. Germline V gene lookup returns CDR1 SGHRS and CDR2 YFSETQ. The CDR3 DNA is TGCGCCAGCAGCTCCCCGGACAGGGGAAATGGCTACACCTTC. Encoded protein: CASSSPDRGNGYTF.

There are a few counts of this clonotype. This chain uses TRBV12-3 or TRBV12-4 with TRBJ2-4; D might be TRBD1 (6 bases). V was pared by 1 base and J by 7 bases, with 14 bases between. CDR3 length: 15 amino acids. CDR3 nucleotide sequence: TGTGCCAGCAGTTTAGGGACCAGGGGAAGGAACATTCAGTACTTC. Residues: CASSLGTRGRNIQYF.